These T cell receptor beta chains were read from a single sample in a study of blood T cell repertoires in COVID-19. Assay used: immunoSEQ multiplex PCR; TCRdb lists only in-frame clones, some missing. The sample shows fewer than 300,000 clones, about 88% of them seen only once. Sequenced: peripheral blood. All receptors come from a man aged 55 to 70 who had recovered from COVID-19. Both conserved end residues are part of each CDR3. The size entry is marked missing in some rows and otherwise reads once, few, many or a size class.

CASTQYIEAFF,TRBV6-5,NA,TRBJ1-1
CASSTGQGLTGNTIYF,TRBV18,few,TRBJ1-3
CASSLTTSFEQYF,TRBV27,NA,TRBJ2-7
CARSPELRQGANGANVLTF,TRBV5-3,few,TRBJ2-6
CASSMRGGEAFNEQFF,TRBV9,NA,TRBJ2-1
CATEDRGGSNQPQHF,TRBV19,NA,TRBJ1-5
CASSTRTGRGDGGYTF,TRBV5-4,NA,TRBJ1-2
CASSLGVGQGQETQYF,TRBV5-1,NA,TRBJ2-5
CASRPTAFQETQYF,TRBV27,NA,TRBJ2-5
CASSLLAGAPNEQFF,TRBV7-9,NA,TRBJ2-1
CASSMETALANYGYTF,TRBV19,NA,TRBJ1-2